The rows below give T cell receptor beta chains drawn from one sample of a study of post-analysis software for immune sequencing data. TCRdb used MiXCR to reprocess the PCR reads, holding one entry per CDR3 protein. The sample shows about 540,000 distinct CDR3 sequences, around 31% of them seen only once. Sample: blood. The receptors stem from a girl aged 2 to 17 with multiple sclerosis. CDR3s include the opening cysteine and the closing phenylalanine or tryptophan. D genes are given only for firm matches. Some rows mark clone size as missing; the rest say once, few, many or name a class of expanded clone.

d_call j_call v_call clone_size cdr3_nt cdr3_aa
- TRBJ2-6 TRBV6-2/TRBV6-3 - TGTGCCAGCAGAAAAGGGGGGGGCACCCCCACTGGGGCCAACGTCCTGACTTTC CASRKGGGTPTGANVLTF
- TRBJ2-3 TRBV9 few TGTGCCAGCAGACCCGGACCGGGACCTTACACAGATACGCAGTATTTT CASRPGPGPYTDTQYF
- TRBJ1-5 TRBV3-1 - TGTGCCAGCAGCAACAGTTTTCAGCCCCAGCATTTT CASSNSFQPQHF
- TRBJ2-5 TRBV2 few TGTGCCAGCAGTGGGACGGGAGGCAGGGGCGGAGAGACCCAGTACTTC CASSGTGGRGGETQYF
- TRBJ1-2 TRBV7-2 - TGTGCCAGCAGCCGACCTGGTGGGGCGAAGGGCTATGGCTACACCTTC CASSRPGGAKGYGYTF
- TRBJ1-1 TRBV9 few TGTGCCAGCAGCAGGGAGAACACTGAAGCTTTCTTT CASSRENTEAFF
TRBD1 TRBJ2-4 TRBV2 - TGTGCCAGCCGAGGACAGGGTGCTTTGAACATTCAGTACTTC CASRGQGALNIQYF
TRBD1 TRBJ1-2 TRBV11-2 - TGTGCCAGCAGCCCAACGGACAGGGCTCTGCCTAACTATGGCTACACCTTC CASSPTDRALPNYGYTF
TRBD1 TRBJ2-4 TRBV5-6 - TGTGCCAGCAGCTTGGCCGTAGGACAGGGGGAAAACATTCAGTACTTC CASSLAVGQGENIQYF
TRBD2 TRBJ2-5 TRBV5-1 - TGCGCCAGCGTGACCGGGACTAGCGGGTTAGAGACCCAGTACTTC CASVTGTSGLETQYF
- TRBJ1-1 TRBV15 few TGTGCCACCAGCAGAGATCGGGGACGAAACACTGAAGCTTTCTTT CATSRDRGRNTEAFF
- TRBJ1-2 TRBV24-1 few TGTGCCACCAGTGACGGGGGTTATGGCTACACCTTC CATSDGGYGYTF
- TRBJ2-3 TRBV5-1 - TGCGCCAGCAGCCCAGGGGTAAACAGGATCACAGATACGCAGTATTTT CASSPGVNRITDTQYF
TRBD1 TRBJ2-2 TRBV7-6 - TGTGCCAGCAGCTCGGGACAGCACACCGGGGAGCTGTTTTTT CASSSGQHTGELFF
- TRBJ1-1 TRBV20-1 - TGCAGTGCTAGGAACCCGGACAGCTCGAACACTGAAGCTTTCTTT CSARNPDSSNTEAFF
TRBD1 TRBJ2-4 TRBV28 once TGTGCCAGCAGCTCCGCGGGGACAGGGTCGTTCGAGCAGTCCTTC CASSSAGTGSFEQSF
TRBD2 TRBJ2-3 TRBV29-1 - TGCAGCGTTGTGCGACTAGCGGAATTCACAGATACGCAGTATTTT CSVVRLAEFTDTQYF
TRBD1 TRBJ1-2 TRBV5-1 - TGCGCCAGCAGCTTGGAAAATGCAGGGGGCGTTTTGGGCTACACCTTC CASSLENAGGVLGYTF
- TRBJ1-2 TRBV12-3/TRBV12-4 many TGTGCCAGCAGCCCCCGCGGGAATGGCTACACCTTC CASSPRGNGYTF
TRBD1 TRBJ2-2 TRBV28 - TGTGCCAGCAGCATGATGTTAGGCCGGGACAGGGACACCGGGGAGCTGTTTTTT CASSMMLGRDRDTGELFF
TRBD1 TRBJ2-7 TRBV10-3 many TGTGCCGCTTTAAGGCAGGGGGAGAGCGAGCAGTACTTC CAALRQGESEQYF
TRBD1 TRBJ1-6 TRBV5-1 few TGCGCCAGCAGCATGTGGGGTGGACAGGGTAATTCACCCCTCCACTTT CASSMWGGQGNSPLHF
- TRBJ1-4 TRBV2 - TGTGCCAGCGGGCAGGATGGACAGATTAATGAAAAACTGTTTTTT CASGQDGQINEKLFF
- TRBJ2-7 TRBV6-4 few TGTGCCAGCAGATTACTTCGCTACGAGCAGTACTTC CASRLLRYEQYF
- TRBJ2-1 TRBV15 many TGTGCCACCAGCAGAGGTTCCAGTGGTGAGCAGTTCTTC CATSRGSSGEQFF
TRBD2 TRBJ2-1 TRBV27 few TGTGCCAGCAGTTCCCGCCAAAATACGCGGGGGGTTTGGGATGAGCAGTTCTTC CASSSRQNTRGVWDEQFF
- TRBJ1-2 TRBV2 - TGTGCCAGCGAAAGGGGGGGTGCTAACTATGGCTACACCTTC CASERGGANYGYTF
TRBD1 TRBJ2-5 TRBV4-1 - TGCGCCAGCAGCCTTTCGGGACAGGGATGGGAGATCCAGTACTTC CASSLSGQGWEIQYF
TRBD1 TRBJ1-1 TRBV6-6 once TGTGCCAGCAACCCGGGGGGACAGGGGGGGACTGAAGCTTTCTTT CASNPGGQGGTEAFF
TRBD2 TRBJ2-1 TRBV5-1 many TGCGCCAGCAGCTTGGGTCCGGGACTAGATCGTAATGAGCAGTTCTTC CASSLGPGLDRNEQFF
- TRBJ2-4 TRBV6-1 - TGTGTCAGCAGTGATTTGACTACCCTCTGGGAGCAGTACTTC CVSSDLTTLWEQYF
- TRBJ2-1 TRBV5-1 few TGCGCCAGCAGTGACGGGTGGCTAAGCAATGAGCAGTTCTTC CASSDGWLSNEQFF
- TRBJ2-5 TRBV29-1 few TGCAGCGTTGAATGGAAGGGCCTTCAAGAGACCCAGTACTTC CSVEWKGLQETQYF
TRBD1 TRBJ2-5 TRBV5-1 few TGCGCCAGCAGCGCGACAGGGGGCTGGGAGACCCAGTACTTC CASSATGGWETQYF
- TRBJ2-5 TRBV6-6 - TGTGCCAGCAAAACGGGGGTTAGACAAGAGACCCAGTACTTC CASKTGVRQETQYF
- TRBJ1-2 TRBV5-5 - TGTGCCAGCAGCTTGTCCCCAGGGGTGAGCTATGGCTACACCTTC CASSLSPGVSYGYTF
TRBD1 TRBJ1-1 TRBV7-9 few TGTGCCAGCAGCTTAGCGACAGGGACCGCTTTCTTT CASSLATGTAFF
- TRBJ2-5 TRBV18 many TGTGCCAGCTCACCACCGCTGGCGCCCCAAGAGACCCAGTACTTC CASSPPLAPQETQYF
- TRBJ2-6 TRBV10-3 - TGTGCCATCAGTGAGGGCAGAGGGGCCAACGTCCTGACTTTC CAISEGRGANVLTF
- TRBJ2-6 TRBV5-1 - TGCGCCAGCAGCCGAGGTAGCTCTGGGGCCAACGTCCTGACTTTC CASSRGSSGANVLTF
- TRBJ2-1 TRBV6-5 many TGTGCCAGCAGTTACTGGCGGGGTTCTATCTCCTACAATGAGCAGTTCTTC CASSYWRGSISYNEQFF